This T cell receptor beta chain was obtained from a study of tumor-infiltrating lymphocytes in primary liver carcinoma. General study findings and limits: Only about 7.5-25% of top clones spanned all five tumor regions.

This CDR3 region has 11 residues. The V gene's germline CDR1 is MDHEN and CDR2 SYDVKM. From roughly 21-30 mg of unsorted bulk tissue, DNA and RNA were co-extracted together. Comment on this clonotype: Its antigen is not known. The CDR3 does not close with the conserved phenylalanine or tryptophan, likely indicating a read error.

Researchers generated TCR beta cDNA from about 460 ng of total RNA, relying on a constant-region primer. A slightly modified ARM-PCR protocol with three nested multiplex PCR rounds produced these TCR beta libraries. PCR rounds one and two used TRBV1-TRBV30 forward primers with a C-beta reverse primer for around 9 cycles each. In TCRdb, the multiplex PCR reads were re-called with MiXCR into one record per CDR3 protein. The profile shows roughly 100,000 distinct CDR3 sequences, about four fifths of them singletons. Specimen: liver tumor tissue from sampling region 3. Regarding subset: tumor region T3, left-lateral pole. This TCR derives from a man between 35 and 55 years old with primary liver carcinoma and hepatitis B virus infection. V gene TRBV28 combines with J gene TRBJ2-5; D unclear. As DNA, the CDR3 is TGTGCTAGCAGTTCGGGCGAGACCCAGTACTTG. Translation: CASSSGETQYL.